Shown below are 2 T cell receptor beta chains from a single sample sequenced in a study of blood T cell repertoires in COVID-19. Produced via immunoSEQ multiplex PCR; TCRdb's table is partial and in-frame only. Among over 300,000 clones, approximately 85% were seen once, and the ten largest hold more than 2%. What was sequenced was PBMCs or T cells enriched from blood (not recorded which). These receptors all stem from a young man who had recovered from COVID-19.

The chain has TRBV5-1 and TRBJ2-7; TRBD1 matches at 8 bases. Germline V gives CDR1 SGHRS, CDR2 YFSETQ. After removal of 2 bases from V and 0 bases from J, the junction contained 4 bases not matched to a gene. The CDR3 runs to 15 residues. CDR3 in DNA: TGCGCCAGCAGCTTACCGGGACAGGCCTCCTACGAGCAGTACTTC. Residues: CASSLPGQASYEQYF.

V is TRBV27 and J is TRBJ1-2; D is undetermined. Between the trimmed V and J ends, which lost 3 bases and 4 bases, there was a span of 15 bases. CDR1 MNHEY and CDR2 SMNVEV come from the germline V gene (reference sequence). This CDR3 region has 15 residues. CDR3 coding DNA: TGTGCCAGCAGTTTTACTCGGGATCACCGCTATGGCTACACCTTC. It yields the protein CASSFTRDHRYGYTF.